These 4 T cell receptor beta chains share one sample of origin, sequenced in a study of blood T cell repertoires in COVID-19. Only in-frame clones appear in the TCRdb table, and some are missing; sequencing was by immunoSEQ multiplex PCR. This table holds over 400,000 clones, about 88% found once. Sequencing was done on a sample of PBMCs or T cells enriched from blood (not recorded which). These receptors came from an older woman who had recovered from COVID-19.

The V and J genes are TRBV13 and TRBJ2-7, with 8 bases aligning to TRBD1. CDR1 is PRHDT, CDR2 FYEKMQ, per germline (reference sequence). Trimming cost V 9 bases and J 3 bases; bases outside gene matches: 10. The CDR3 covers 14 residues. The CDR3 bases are TGTGCCAGTCAGAGGACAGGGTATAACTACGAGCAGTACTTC. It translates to CASQRTGYNYEQYF.

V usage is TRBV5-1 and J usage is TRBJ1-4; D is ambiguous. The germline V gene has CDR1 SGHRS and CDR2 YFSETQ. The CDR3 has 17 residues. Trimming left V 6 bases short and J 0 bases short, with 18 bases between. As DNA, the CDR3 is TGCGCCAGCAATCAAGGAGAAAGAGTGGCAACTAATGAAAAACTGTTTTTT. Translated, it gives CASNQGERVATNEKLFF.

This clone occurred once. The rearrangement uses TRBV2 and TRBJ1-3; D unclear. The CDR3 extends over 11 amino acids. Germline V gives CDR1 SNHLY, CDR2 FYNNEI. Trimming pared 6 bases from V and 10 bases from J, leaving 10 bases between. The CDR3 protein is CASRPGTTIYF. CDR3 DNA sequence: TGTGCCAGCAGGCCCGGTACGACCATATATTTT.

The CDR3 region is CASSFDRGQTYNSPLHF. CDR3 bases: TGTGCCAGCAGCTTTGACAGGGGGCAAACCTATAATTCACCCCTCCACTTT. The chain recombines TRBV7-6 with TRBJ1-6; 10 nucleotides line up with TRBD1. CDR1 is SGHVS and CDR2 is FNYEAQ in the germline V gene. V lost 3 bases, J lost 2 bases, and 4 bases stayed unmatched. This CDR3 spans 17 amino acids.